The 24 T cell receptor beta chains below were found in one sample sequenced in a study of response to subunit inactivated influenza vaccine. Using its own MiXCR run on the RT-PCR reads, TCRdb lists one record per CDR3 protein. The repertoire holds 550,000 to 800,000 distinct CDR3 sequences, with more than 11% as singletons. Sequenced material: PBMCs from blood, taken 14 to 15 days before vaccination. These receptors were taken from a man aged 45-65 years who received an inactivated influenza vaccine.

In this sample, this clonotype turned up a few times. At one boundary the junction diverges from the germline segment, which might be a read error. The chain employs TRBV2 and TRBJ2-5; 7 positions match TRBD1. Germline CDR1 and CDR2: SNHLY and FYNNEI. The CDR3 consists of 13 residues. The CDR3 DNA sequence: TGTGCCAGCAATTCTATTGGGACAGCCGCGAGAAGCTTC. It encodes CASNSIGTAARSF.

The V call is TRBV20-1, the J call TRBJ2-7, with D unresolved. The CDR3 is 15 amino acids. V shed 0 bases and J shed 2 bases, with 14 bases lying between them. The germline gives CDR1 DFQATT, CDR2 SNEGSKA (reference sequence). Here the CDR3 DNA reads TGCAGTGCTAGAGATAACAGCCGAAGAACCTACGAGCAGTACTTC. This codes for CSARDNSRRTYEQYF.

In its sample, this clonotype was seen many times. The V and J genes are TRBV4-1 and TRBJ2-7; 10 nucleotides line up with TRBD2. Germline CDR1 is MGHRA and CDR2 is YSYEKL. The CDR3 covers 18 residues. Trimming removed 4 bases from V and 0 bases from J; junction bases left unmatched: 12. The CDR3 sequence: CASSPRLISGRYSYEQYF. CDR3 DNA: TGCGCCAGCAGCCCAAGGCTAATTAGCGGGAGGTACTCCTACGAGCAGTACTTC.

The CDR3 spells CASGRLSTDTQYF. In DNA form, the CDR3 reads TGTGCCAGCGGACGGTTGAGCACAGATACGCAGTATTTT. V and J are TRBV6-1 and TRBJ2-3; no firm D call. This CDR3 spans 13 amino acids. Trimming cost V 8 bases and J 0 bases, with 9 bases left between them. Germline V gene sequence: CDR1 MNHNS, CDR2 SASEGT.

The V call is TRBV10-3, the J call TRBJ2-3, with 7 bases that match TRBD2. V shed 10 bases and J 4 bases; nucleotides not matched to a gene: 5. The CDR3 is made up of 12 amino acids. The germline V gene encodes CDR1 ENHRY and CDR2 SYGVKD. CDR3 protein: CANGLEADTQYF. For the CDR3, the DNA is TGTGCCAACGGACTAGAAGCAGATACGCAGTATTTT.

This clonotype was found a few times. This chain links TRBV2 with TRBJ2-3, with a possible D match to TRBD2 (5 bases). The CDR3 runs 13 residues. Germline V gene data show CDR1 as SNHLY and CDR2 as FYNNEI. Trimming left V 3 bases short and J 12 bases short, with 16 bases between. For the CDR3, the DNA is TGTGCCAGCAGTGAGCGCCTAGCTTCTATACAGTATTTT. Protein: CASSERLASIQYF.

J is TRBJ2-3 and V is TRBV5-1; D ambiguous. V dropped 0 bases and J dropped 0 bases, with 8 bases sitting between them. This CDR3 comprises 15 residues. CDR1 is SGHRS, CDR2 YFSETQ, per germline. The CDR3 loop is CASSLDVASTDTQYF. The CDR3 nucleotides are TGCGCCAGCAGCTTGGATGTTGCCAGCACAGATACGCAGTATTTT.

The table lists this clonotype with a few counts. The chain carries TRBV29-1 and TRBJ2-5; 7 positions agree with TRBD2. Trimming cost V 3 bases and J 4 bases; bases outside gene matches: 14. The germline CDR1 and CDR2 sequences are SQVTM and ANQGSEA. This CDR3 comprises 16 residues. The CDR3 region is CSVDGRLAQLPETQYF. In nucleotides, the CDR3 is TGCAGCGTTGATGGTAGACTAGCCCAGCTCCCAGAGACCCAGTACTTC.

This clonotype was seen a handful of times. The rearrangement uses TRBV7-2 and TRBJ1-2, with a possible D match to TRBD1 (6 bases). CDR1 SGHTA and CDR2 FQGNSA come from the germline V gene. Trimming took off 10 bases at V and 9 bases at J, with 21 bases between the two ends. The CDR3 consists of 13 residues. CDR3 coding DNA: TGTGCCACTACGACAGGCACCGTTTTTCGCTACACCTTC. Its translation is CATTTGTVFRYTF.

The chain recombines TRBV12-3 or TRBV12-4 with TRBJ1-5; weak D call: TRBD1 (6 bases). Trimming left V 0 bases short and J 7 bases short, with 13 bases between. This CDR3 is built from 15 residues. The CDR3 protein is CASSLAAGGSQPQHF. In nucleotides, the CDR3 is TGTGCCAGCAGTTTAGCTGCGGGGGGCAGCCAGCCCCAGCATTTT.

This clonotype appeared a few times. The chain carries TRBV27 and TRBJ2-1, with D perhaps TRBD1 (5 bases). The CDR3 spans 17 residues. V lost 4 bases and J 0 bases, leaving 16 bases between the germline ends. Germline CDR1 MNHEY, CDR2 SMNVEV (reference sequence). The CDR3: CASSSLTGSASYNEQFF. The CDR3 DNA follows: TGTGCCAGCAGTTCCCTCACAGGTTCTGCCTCCTACAATGAGCAGTTCTTC.

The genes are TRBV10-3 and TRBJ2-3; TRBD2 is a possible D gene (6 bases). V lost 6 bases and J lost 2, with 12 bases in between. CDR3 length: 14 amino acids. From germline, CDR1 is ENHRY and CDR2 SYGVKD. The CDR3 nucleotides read TGTGCCATCAGCGCTAGCGAATACACAGATACGCAGTATTTT. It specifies CAISASEYTDTQYF.

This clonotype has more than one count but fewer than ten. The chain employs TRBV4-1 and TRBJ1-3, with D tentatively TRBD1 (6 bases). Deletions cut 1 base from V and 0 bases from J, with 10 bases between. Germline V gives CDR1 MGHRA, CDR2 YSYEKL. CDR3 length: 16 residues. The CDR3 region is CASSQGQGNSGNTIYF. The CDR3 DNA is TGCGCCAGCAGCCAAGGCCAGGGGAACTCTGGAAACACCATATATTTT.

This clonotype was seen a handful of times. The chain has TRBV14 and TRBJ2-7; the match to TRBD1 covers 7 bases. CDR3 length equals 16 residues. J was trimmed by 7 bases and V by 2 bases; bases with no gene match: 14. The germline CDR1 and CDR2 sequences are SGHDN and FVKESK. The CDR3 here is CASSQYLNRGNEEQYF. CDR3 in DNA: TGTGCCAGCAGCCAATATCTTAACAGGGGTAACGAGGAGCAGTACTTC.

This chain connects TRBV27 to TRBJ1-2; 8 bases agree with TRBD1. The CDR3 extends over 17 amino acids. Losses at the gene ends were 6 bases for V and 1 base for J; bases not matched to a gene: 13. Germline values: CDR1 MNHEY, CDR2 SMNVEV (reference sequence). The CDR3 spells CASRYGTGGGLNYGYTF. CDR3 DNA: TGTGCCAGCAGATACGGGACAGGAGGGGGCCTTAACTATGGCTACACCTTC.

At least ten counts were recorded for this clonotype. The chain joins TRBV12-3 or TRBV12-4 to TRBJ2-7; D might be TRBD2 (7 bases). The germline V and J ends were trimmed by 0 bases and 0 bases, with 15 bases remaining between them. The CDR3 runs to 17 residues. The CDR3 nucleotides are TGTGCCAGCAGTTTAGCGTTGGGCGGGGGCATCTCCTACGAGCAGTACTTC. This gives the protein CASSLALGGGISYEQYF.

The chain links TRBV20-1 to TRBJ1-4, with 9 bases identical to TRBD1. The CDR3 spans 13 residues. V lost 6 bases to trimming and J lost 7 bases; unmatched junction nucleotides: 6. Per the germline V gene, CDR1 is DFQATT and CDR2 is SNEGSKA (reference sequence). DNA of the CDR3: TGCAGTGCCGAGACAGGGGGTGTTGAAAAACTGTTTTTT. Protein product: CSAETGGVEKLFF.

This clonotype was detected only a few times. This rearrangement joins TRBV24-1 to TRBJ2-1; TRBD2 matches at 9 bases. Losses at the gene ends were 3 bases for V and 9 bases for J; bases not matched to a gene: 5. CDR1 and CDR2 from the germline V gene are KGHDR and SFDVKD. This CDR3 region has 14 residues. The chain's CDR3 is CATSDGGRASEQFF. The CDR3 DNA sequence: TGTGCCACCAGTGATGGCGGGAGGGCCTCTGAGCAGTTCTTC.

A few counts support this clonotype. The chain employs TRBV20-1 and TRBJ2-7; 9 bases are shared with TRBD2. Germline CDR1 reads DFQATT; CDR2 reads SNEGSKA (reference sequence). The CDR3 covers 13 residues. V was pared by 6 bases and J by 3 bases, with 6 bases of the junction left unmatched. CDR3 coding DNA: TGCAGTGCCCCGCGGGGGGGCTTCTACGAGCAGTACTTC. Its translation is CSAPRGGFYEQYF.

For the CDR3, the DNA is TGTGCCAGCAGCCCCCTGGGAGGGCAGGTGAACACCGGGGAGCTGTTTTTT. Its translation: CASSPLGGQVNTGELFF. The gene calls are TRBV12-3 or TRBV12-4 and TRBJ2-2, with 7 bases matching TRBD2. Trimming removed 6 bases from V and 1 base from J; junction bases left unmatched: 11. This CDR3 comprises 17 residues.

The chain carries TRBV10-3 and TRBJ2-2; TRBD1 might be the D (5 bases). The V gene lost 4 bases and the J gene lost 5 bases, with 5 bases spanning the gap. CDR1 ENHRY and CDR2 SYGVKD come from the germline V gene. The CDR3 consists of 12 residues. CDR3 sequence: CAISGQTGELFF. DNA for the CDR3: TGTGCCATCAGTGGACAGACCGGGGAGCTGTTTTTT.

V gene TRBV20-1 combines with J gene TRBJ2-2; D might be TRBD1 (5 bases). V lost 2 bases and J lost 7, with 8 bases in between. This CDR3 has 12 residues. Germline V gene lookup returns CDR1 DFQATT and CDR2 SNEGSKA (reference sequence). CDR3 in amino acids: CSARMGHGELFF. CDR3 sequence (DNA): TGCAGTGCTAGAATGGGGCACGGGGAGCTGTTTTTT.

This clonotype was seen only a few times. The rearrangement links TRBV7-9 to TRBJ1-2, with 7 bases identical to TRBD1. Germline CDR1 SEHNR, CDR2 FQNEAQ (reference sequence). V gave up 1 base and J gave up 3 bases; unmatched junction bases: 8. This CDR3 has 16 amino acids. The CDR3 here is CASSLVGQRAYYGYTF. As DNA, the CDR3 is TGTGCCAGCAGCTTAGTGGGACAGAGAGCTTACTATGGCTACACCTTC.

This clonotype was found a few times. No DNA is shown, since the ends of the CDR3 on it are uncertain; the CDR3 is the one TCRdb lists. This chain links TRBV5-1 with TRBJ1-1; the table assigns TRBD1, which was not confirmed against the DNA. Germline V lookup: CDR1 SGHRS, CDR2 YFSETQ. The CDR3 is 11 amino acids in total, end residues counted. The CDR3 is CASSWGQGTFF.